Listed here are 2 T cell receptor beta chains from one sample, sequenced in a study of shared clonotypes between healthy human individuals. Assay used: immunoSEQ multiplex PCR; TCRdb lists only in-frame clones, some missing. The data show roughly 2.1 million clones, about 93% seen once. Terminally differentiated effector memory CD45RA+ cells were excluded from the naive CD8 cells, which were CD45RO-negative and positively selected for CCR7. The sequencing input was naive CD8+ T cells from PBMCs. The source of these receptors is a man between 18 and 29 years old in good health. Some clones in this sample may be carry-over from other donors' samples.

This chain joins TRBV18 and TRBJ1-1; TRBD1 agrees at 8 bases. Germline CDR1 reads KGHSH; CDR2 reads LQKENI. Trimming removed 3 bases from V and 4 bases from J; junction bases left unmatched: 4. CDR3 length equals 14 residues. Here the CDR3 reads CASSPSTGVTEAFF. The CDR3 bases are TGTGCCAGCTCACCGTCGACAGGGGTCACTGAAGCTTTCTTT.

In its sample, this clone was seen once. The rearrangement uses TRBV28 and TRBJ1-1; D might be TRBD1 (5 bases). The V gene's germline CDR1 is MDHEN and CDR2 SYDVKM. The CDR3 sequence is 14 residues long. Trimming stripped 2 bases from V and 1 base from J, with 8 bases between. In DNA form, the CDR3 reads TGTGCCAGCAGTTTAATGACAGAGAACACTGAAGCTTTCTTT. This codes for CASSLMTENTEAFF.